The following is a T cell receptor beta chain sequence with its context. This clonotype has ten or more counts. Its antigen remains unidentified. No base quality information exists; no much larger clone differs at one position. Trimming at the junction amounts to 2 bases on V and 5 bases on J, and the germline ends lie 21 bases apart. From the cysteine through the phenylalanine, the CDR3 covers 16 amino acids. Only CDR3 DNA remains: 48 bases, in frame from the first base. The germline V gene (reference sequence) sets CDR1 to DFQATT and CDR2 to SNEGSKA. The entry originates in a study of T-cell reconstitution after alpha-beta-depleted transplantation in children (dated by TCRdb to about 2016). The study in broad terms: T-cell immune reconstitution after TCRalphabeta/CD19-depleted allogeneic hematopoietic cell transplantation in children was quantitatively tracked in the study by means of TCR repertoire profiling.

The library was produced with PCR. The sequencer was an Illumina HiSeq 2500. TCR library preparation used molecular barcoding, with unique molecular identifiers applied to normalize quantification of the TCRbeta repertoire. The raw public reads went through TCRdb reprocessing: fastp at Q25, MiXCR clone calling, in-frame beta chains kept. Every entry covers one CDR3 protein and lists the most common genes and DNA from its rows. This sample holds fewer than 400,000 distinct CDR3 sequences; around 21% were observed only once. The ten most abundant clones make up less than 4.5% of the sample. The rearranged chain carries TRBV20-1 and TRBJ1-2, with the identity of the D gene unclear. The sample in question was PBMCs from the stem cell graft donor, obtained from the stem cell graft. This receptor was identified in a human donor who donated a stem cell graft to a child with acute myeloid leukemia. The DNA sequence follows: TGCAGTGCTAGAACCCAAGAGGTCAAGGATGGTTATGGCTACACCTTC. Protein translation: CSARTQEVKDGYGYTF.